A selection of T cell receptor beta chains follows, all from one sample in a study of Graves' ophthalmopathy and Graves' hyperthyroidism. TCRdb re-called the multiplex PCR reads through MiXCR, storing one row per CDR3 protein. Among some 350,000 distinct CDR3 sequences, 15% to 20% were seen once, and the ten largest hold around 2.4%. The specimen was peripheral blood. The receptor source for this set is an adult woman with stable Graves' hyperthyroidism. Both conserved end residues are part of each CDR3. The D gene is left open where the match is weak. Size is omitted from some rows. Given values are once, few, many or a class for expanded clones.

abundance	v_gene	j_gene	d_gene	CDR3nt	CDR3aa
many	TRBV10-2	TRBJ2-7	.	TGCGCCAGCAGTGAGTCCTATGGCGGAGGGAACTCCTACGAGCAGTACTTC	CASSESYGGGNSYEQYF
.	TRBV27	TRBJ1-1	.	TGTGCCAGCAGTTTAGCAGGCCAGAAGGATGCTTTCTTT	CASSLAGQKDAFF
many	TRBV19	TRBJ2-7	.	TGTGCCTGTCGCCCTTCAGGGGATCGTTCTAGTTCCTACGAGCAGTACTTC	CACRPSGDRSSSYEQYF
many	TRBV7-9	TRBJ1-5	TRBD1	TGTGCCAGCAGCGCAGGGGGGTGGGGGCAGCCCCAGCATTTT	CASSAGGWGQPQHF
many	TRBV20-1	TRBJ2-7	.	TGCAGTGCTAGAGAGCCTCGGACAGTAGAGCAGTACTTC	CSAREPRTVEQYF
many	TRBV20-1	TRBJ2-7	.	TGCAGTGCTGGGAGCGGTGATGGCTACGAGCAGTACTTC	CSAGSGDGYEQYF
many	TRBV19	TRBJ2-5	.	TGTGCCAGTAGTGGAGACCCGGGGGAGACCCAGTACTTC	CASSGDPGETQYF
many	TRBV7-7	TRBJ2-5	.	TGTGCTAGCAGCTTTGGGAGGGGGCTTCGAGAGACCCAGTACTTC	CASSFGRGLRETQYF
.	TRBV9	TRBJ1-5	TRBD1	TGTGCCAGCAGCTTAGGACAGGGCGTGGGCAATCAGCCCCAGCATTTT	CASSLGQGVGNQPQHF
.	TRBV9	TRBJ2-1	TRBD2	TGTGCCAGCAGCGAAACTAGCGGGAGCTTCTTTGAGCAGTTCTTC	CASSETSGSFFEQFF
.	TRBV28	TRBJ2-7	TRBD2	TGTGCCAGCAGTTCCCAAGCGGGAACCTACGAGCAGTACTTC	CASSSQAGTYEQYF